The TCR beta chain under discussion was sequenced for a study of patients and donors after allogeneic stem cell transplantation. A single record per CDR3 protein comes from TCRdb applying MiXCR to the RT-PCR reads. Of approximately 99,000 distinct CDR3 sequences in the sample, roughly 35% were seen once. The source material was blood, either unsorted or a sorted T cell fraction (not recorded which). The source of this sequence is a human donor who was either an allogeneic HSCT recipient or a stem cell or donor lymphocyte infusion donor (not recorded which). It is not recorded whose cells these are; they may come from a transplant donor.

CDR3 protein: CASSQELPYTDTQYF. DNA of the CDR3: TGCGCCAGCAGCCAAGAGTTGCCATACACAGATACGCAGTATTTT. The genes are TRBV4-3 and TRBJ2-3; D gene unclear. Germline-derived CDR1 and CDR2 are LGHNA and YSLEER. The CDR3 is 15 residues long. Trimming took 0 bases from V and 2 from J, leaving 9 bases between them.